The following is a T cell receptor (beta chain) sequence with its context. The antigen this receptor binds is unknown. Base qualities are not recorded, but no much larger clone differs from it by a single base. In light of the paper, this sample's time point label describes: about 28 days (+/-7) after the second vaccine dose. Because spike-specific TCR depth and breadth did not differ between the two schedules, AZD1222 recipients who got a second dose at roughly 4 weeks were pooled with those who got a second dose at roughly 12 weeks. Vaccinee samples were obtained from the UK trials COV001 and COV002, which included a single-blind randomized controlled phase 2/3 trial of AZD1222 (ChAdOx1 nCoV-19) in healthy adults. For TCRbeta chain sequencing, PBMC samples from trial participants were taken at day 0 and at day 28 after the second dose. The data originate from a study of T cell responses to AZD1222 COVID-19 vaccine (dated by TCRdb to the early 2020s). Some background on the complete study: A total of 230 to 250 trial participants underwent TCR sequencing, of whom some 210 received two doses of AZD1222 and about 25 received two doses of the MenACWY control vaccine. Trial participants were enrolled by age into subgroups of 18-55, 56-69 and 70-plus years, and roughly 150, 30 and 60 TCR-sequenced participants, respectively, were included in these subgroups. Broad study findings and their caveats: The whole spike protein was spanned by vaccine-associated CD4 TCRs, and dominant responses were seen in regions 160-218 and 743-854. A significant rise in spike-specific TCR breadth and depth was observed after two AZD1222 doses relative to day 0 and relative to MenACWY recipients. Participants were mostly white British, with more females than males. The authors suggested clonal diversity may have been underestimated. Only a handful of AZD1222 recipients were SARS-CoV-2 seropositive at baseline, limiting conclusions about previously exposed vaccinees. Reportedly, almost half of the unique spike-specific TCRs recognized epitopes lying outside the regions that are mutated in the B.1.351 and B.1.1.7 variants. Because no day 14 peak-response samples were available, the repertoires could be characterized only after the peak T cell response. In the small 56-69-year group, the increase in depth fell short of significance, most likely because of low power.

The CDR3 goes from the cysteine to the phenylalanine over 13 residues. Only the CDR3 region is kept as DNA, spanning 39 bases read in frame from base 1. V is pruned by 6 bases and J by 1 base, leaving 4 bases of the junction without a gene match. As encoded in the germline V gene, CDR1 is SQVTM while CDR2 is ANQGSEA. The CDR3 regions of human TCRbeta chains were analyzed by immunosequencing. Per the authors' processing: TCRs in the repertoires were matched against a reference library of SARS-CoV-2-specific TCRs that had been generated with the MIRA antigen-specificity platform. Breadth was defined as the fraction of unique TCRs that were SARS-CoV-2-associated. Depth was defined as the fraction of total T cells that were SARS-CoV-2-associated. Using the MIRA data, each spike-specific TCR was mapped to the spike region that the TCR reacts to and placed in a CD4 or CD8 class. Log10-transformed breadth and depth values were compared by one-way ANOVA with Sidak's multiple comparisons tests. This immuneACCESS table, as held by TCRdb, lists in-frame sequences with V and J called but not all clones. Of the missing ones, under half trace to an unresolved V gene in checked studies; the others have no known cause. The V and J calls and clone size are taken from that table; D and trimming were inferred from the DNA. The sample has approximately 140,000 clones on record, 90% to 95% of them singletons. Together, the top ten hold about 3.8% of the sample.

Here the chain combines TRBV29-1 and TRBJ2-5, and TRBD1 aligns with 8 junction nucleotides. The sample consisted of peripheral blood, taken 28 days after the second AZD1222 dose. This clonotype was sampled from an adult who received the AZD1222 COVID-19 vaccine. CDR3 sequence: CSVVRGRQETQYF. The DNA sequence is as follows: TGCAGCGTCGTCAGGGGGCGCCAAGAGACCCAGTACTTC.